Presented here are 11 T cell receptor beta chains from one specimen sequenced in a study of blood T cell repertoires in COVID-19. The table came from immunoSEQ multiplex PCR; TCRdb's copy has only in-frame clones and leaves some out. The sample includes some 200,000 clones, about 78% seen only once; the top ten take less than 7%. The material sequenced was peripheral blood. The receptors were gathered from a woman in her seventies with acute or convalescent COVID-19.

The rearrangement uses TRBV28 and TRBJ1-1, with D hard to call. The CDR3 has 15 amino acids. Germline CDR1 MDHEN, CDR2 SYDVKM. V lost 5 bases and J 0 bases, leaving 13 bases between the germline ends. The CDR3 is CASSPELDLNTEAFF. CDR3 nucleotides: TGTGCCAGCAGTCCCGAACTGGACTTGAACACTGAAGCTTTCTTT.

The sample holds one count of this clone. The chain couples TRBV5-6 to TRBJ1-6; D may be TRBD1 (6 bases). This CDR3 comprises 16 residues. V lost 1 base, J lost 5 bases, and 13 bases lay in between. Germline V gives CDR1 SGHDT, CDR2 YYEEEE. CDR3 bases: TGTGCCAGCAGCTTGCTCGCCAGGGGTAATAATTCACCCCTCCACTTT. Translated: CASSLLARGNNSPLHF.

The chain joins TRBV2 to TRBJ1-5; 8 bases are a match to TRBD1. In germline, CDR1 is SNHLY, CDR2 FYNNEI. The V and J ends lost 6 bases and 3 bases, in that order; junction bases with no gene match: 7. CDR3 size: 15 residues. For the CDR3, the DNA is TGTGCCAGCAGCCGGACAGGGCAGAACAATCAGCCCCAGCATTTT. Its translation: CASSRTGQNNQPQHF.

Concerning this clone: One end of the junction fails to match germline, which may point to a read error. The chain couples TRBV7-2 to TRBJ1-2; no clear D gene. The CDR3 runs 15 residues. CDR1 is SGHTA, CDR2 FQGNSA, per germline. Here the CDR3 reads CASSVLTAYNYGYTF. Here the CDR3 DNA reads TGTGCTAGCAGCGTCTTAACAGCCTATAACTATGGCTACACCTTC. Drawing the rest from reference TRBV7-2 and TRBJ1-2, the complete variable domain is GAGVSQSPSNKVTEKGKDVELRCDPISGHTALYWYRQSLGQGLEFLIYFQGNSAPDKSGLPSDRFSAERTGGSVSTLTIQRTQQEDSAVYLCASSVLTAYNYGYTFGSGTRLTVV.

This clone was seen a single time. The chain combines TRBV10-1 with TRBJ2-7, with D tentatively TRBD2 (6 bases). CDR1 is WNHNN and CDR2 is SYGVQD in the germline V gene (reference sequence). The CDR3 is made up of 13 amino acids. V was trimmed by 7 bases and J by 6 bases, leaving 16 bases between them. In DNA form, the CDR3 reads TGCGCCAGCACTAGGAGGGAAAGATTCGAGCAGTACTTC. This sequence encodes CASTRRERFEQYF.

V is TRBV19 and J is TRBJ2-3; tentative D call: TRBD2 (5 bases). Trimming pared 3 bases from V and 6 bases from J, leaving 13 bases between. Germline lookup yields CDR1 LNHDA and CDR2 SQIVND (reference sequence). CDR3 length equals 14 residues. CDR3 loop: CASSIGRGLDTQYF. CDR3 sequence (DNA): TGTGCCAGTAGTATTGGGAGAGGGTTGGATACGCAGTATTTT.

The rearrangement joins TRBV30 to TRBJ2-1, with 14 bases matching TRBD2. The ends lost 1 base at V and 7 bases at J; junction bases unmatched: 18. This CDR3 contains 20 residues. Germline CDR1 is GTSNPN and CDR2 is SVGIG (reference sequence). The CDR3 region has the DNA TGTGCCTGGAGTGGAGAGAATCCCGGACTAGCGGGAGGTCATCGAAATGAGCAGTTCTTC. Amino acid sequence: CAWSGENPGLAGGHRNEQFF.

This chain uses TRBV6-5 with TRBJ2-1, with 7 bases matching TRBD2. There are 15 residues in the CDR3. After removal of 5 bases from V and 10 bases from J, the junction contained 14 bases not matched to a gene. Germline V gene sequence: CDR1 MNHEY, CDR2 SVGAGI. The CDR3 region has the DNA TGTGCCAGCAGTCTATATTTGGGACTACCCTCCGAGCAGTTCTTC. Protein: CASSLYLGLPSEQFF.

The chain joins TRBV10-1 to TRBJ2-7; 11 positions match TRBD2. V shed 5 bases and J 3 bases; nucleotides not matched to a gene: 6. Germline-derived CDR1 and CDR2 are WNHNN and SYGVQD (reference sequence). CDR3 size: 15 residues. Here the CDR3 DNA reads TGCGCCAGCAGTCGCTCTAGCGGGGGGTTCTACGAGCAGTACTTC. Translating it yields CASSRSSGGFYEQYF.

This sequence joins TRBV14 and TRBJ2-7; 12 positions agree with TRBD1. The CDR3 sequence is 16 residues long. The germline gives CDR1 SGHDN, CDR2 FVKESK. V lost 4 bases to trimming and J lost 3 bases; unmatched junction nucleotides: 7. The CDR3 loop reads CASSPLGTGGGYEQYF. The CDR3 region has the DNA TGTGCCAGCAGCCCGCTGGGGACAGGGGGCGGCTACGAGCAGTACTTC.

The CDR3 nucleotides are TGCAGCGCTAAGACAGGGACTGGTGGGGCCAACGTCCTGACTTTC. Amino acids: CSAKTGTGGANVLTF. The V call is TRBV29-1, the J call TRBJ2-6; D possibly corresponds to TRBD1 (7 bases). V was cut by 7 bases and J by 3 bases, with 16 bases left in between. Germline CDR1 SQVTM, CDR2 ANQGSEA. This CDR3 is 15 amino acids long. Variable domain in full (rest from reference TRBV29-1 and TRBJ2-6): SAVISQKPSRDICQRGTSLTIQCQVDSQVTMMFWYRQQPGQSLTLIATANQGSEATYESGFVIDKFPISRPNLTFSTLTVSNMSPEDSSIYLCSAKTGTGGANVLTFGAGSRLTVL.